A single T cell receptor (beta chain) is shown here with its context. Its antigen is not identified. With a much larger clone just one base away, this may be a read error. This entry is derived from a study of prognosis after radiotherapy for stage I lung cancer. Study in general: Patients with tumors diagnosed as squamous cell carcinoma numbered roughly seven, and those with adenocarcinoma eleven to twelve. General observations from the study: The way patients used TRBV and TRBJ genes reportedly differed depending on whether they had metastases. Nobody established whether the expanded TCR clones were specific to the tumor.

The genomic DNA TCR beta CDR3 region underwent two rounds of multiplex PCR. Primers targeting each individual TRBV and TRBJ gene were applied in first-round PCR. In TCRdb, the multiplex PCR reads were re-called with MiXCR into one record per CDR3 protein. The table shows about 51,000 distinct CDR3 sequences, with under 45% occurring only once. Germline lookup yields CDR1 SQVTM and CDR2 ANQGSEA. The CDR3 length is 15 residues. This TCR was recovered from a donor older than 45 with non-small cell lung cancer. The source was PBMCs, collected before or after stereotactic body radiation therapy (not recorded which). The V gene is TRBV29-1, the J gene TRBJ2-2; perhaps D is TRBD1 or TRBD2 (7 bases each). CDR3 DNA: TGCAGCGCCCGCCGGGGAGGGGGCCGAACCGTGGAGCTGTTTTTT. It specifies CSARRGGGRTVELFF.